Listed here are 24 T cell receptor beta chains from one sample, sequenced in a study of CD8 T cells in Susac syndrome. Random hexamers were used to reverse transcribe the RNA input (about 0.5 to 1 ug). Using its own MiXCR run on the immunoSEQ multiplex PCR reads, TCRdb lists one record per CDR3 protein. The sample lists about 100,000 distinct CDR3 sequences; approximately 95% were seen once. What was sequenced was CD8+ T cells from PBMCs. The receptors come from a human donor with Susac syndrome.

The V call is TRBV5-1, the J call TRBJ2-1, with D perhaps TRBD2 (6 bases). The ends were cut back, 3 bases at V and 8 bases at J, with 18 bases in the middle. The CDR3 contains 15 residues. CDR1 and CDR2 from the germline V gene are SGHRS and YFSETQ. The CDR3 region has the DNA TGCGCCAGCAGCTGGGGTGAGCGGGCATTGGATGAGCAGTTCTTC. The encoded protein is CASSWGERALDEQFF.

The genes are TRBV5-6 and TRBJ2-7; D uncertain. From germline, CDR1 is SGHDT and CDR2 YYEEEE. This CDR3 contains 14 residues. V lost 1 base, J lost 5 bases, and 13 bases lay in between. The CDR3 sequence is CASSLSLQVHEQYF. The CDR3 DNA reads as TGTGCCAGCAGCTTGAGTCTGCAGGTCCACGAGCAGTACTTC.

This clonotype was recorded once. The CDR3 reads CSVEGGQPGAGANVLTF. The CDR3 DNA reads TGCAGCGTTGAAGGTGGACAGCCGGGCGCTGGGGCCAACGTCCTGACTTTC. The chain links TRBV29-1 to TRBJ2-6; D is possibly TRBD1 (6 bases). The CDR3 totals 17 residues. The V and J ends lost 1 base and 2 bases respectively, with 15 bases between them. Germline V gene lookup returns CDR1 SQVTM and CDR2 ANQGSEA.

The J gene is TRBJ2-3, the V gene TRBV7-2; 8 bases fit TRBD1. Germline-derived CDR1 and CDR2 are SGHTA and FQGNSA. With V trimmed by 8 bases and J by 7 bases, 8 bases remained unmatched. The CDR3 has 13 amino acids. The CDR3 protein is CASPRTGRNTQYF. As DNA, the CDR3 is TGTGCCAGCCCCCGGACAGGGCGAAATACGCAGTATTTT.

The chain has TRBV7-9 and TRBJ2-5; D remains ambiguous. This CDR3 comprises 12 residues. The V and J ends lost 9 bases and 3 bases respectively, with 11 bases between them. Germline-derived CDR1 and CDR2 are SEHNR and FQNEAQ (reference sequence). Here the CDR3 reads CASGKGKETQYF. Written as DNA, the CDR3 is TGTGCCAGTGGCAAGGGTAAAGAGACCCAGTACTTC.

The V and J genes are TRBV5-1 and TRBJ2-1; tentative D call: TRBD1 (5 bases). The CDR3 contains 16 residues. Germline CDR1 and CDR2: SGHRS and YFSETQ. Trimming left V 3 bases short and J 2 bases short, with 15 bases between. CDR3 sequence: CASSSSGLTTYNEQFF. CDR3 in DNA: TGCGCCAGCAGCTCCTCAGGGCTGACGACCTACAATGAGCAGTTCTTC.

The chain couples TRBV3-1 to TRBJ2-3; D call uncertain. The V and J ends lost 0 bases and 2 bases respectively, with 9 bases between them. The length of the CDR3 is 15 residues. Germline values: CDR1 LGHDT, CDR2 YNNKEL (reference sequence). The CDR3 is CASSQDGRFTDTQYF. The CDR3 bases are TGTGCCAGCAGCCAAGATGGGCGGTTCACAGATACGCAGTATTTT.

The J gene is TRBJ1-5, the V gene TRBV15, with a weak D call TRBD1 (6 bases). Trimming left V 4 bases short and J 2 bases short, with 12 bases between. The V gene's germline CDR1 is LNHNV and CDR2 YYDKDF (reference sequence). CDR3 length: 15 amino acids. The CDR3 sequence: CATSKSRGGNQPQHF. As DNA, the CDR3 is TGTGCCACCAGCAAAAGCAGGGGAGGCAATCAGCCCCAGCATTTT.

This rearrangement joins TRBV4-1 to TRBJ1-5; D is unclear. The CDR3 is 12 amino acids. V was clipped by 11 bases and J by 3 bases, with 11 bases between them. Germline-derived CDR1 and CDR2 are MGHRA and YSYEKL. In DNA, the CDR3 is TGCGCCGGTGAAGGGCTCAATCAGCCCCAGCATTTT. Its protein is CAGEGLNQPQHF.

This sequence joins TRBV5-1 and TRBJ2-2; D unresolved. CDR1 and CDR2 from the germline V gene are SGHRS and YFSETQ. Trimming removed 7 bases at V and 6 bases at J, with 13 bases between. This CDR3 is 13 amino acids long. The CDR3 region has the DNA TGCGCCAGCGACCAAGGGTTTTCCGGGGAGCTGTTTTTT. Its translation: CASDQGFSGELFF.

The CDR3 loop is CSVGLLETQYF. The CDR3, as DNA: TGCAGCGTTGGACTGCTAGAGACCCAGTACTTC. This chain uses TRBV29-1 with TRBJ2-5; no firm D call. The CDR3 totals 11 residues. In germline, CDR1 is SQVTM, CDR2 ANQGSEA. Trimming removed 4 bases at V and 4 bases at J, with 7 bases between.

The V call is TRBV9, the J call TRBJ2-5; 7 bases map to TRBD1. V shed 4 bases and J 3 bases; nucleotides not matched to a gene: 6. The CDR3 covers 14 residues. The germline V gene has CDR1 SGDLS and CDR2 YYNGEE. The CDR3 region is CASSPTQGEETQYF. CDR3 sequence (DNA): TGTGCCAGCAGCCCAACCCAGGGGGAAGAGACCCAGTACTTC.

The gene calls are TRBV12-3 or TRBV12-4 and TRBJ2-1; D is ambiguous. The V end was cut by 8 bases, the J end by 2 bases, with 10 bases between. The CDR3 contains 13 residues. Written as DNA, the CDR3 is TGTGCCAGCTCGGGCAGCACCTACAATGAGCAGTTCTTC. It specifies CASSGSTYNEQFF.

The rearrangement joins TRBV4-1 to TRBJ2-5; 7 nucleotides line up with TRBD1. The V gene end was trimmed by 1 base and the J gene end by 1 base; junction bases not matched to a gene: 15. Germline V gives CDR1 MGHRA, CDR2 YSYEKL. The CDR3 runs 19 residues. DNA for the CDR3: TGCGCCAGCAGCCAAGCCTGGTCCGGGACAGTGAGGGCCCAAGAGACCCAGTACTTC. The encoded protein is CASSQAWSGTVRAQETQYF.

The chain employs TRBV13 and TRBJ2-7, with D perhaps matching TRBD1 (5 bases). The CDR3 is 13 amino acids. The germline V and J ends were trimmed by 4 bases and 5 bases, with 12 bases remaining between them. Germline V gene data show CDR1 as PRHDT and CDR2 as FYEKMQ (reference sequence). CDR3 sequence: CASSSTEKDEQYF. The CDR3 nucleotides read TGTGCCAGCAGCTCGACAGAGAAGGACGAGCAGTACTTC.

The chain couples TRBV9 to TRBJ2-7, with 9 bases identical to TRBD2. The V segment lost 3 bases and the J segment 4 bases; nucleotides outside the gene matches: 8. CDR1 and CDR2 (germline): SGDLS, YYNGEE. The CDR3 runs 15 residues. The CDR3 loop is CASSGGSTSGYEQYF. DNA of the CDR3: TGTGCCAGCAGCGGAGGTTCGACTAGCGGTTACGAGCAGTACTTC. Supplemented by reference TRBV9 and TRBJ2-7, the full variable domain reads DSGVTQTPKHLITATGQRVTLRCSPRSGDLSVYWYQQSLDQGLQFLIQYYNGEERAKGNILERFSAQQFPDLHSELNLSSLELGDSALYFCASSGGSTSGYEQYFGPGTRLTVT.

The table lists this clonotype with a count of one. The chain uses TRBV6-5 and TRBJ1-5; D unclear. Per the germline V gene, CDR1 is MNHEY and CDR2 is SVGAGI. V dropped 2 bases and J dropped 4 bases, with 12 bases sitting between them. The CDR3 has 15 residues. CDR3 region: CASSYKDGPNQPQHF. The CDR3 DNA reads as TGTGCCAGCAGTTACAAGGACGGGCCGAATCAGCCCCAGCATTTT.

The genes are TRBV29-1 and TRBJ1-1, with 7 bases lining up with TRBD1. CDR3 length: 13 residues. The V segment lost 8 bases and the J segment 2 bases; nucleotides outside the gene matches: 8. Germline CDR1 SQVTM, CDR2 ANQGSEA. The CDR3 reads CSSRTGGNTEAFF. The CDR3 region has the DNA TGCAGCTCCCGGACAGGCGGTAACACTGAAGCTTTCTTT.

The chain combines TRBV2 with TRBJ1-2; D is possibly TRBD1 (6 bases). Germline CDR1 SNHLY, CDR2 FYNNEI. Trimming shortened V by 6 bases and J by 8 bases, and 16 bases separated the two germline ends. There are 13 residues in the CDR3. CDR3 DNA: TGTGCCAGCAGCGCAGGGGTTGGCTCCGGCTACACCTTC. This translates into CASSAGVGSGYTF. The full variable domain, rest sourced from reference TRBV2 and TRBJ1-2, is EPEVTQTPSHQVTQMGQEVILRCVPISNHLYFYWYRQILGQKVEFLVSFYNNEISEKSEIFDDQFSVERPDGSNFTLKIRSTKLEDSAMYFCASSAGVGSGYTFGSGTRLTVV.

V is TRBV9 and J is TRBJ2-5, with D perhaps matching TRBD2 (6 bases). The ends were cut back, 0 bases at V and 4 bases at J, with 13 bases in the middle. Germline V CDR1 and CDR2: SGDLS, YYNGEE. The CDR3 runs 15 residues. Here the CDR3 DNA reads TGTGCCAGCAGCGTAGTCGGGGGAGGCGGAGAGACCCAGTACTTC. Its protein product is CASSVVGGGGETQYF. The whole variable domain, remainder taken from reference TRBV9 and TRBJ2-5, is DSGVTQTPKHLITATGQRVTLRCSPRSGDLSVYWYQQSLDQGLQFLIQYYNGEERAKGNILERFSAQQFPDLHSELNLSSLELGDSALYFCASSVVGGGGETQYFGPGTRLLVL.

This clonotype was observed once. CDR3 DNA sequence: TGTGCCAGCAGCTTCTCGGGACTAGATTCCTACAATGAGCAGTTCTTC. Translated, it gives CASSFSGLDSYNEQFF. The chain couples TRBV11-2 to TRBJ2-1; 8 bases are a match to TRBD2. The CDR3 loop spans 16 amino acids. CDR1 is SGHAT and CDR2 is FQNNGV in the germline V gene. The J segment lost 1 base and the V segment lost 3 bases, leaving 5 bases of the junction unmatched.

The CDR3 sequence: CSARHRVGYTF. CDR3 nucleotides: TGCAGCGCTCGACACAGGGTTGGCTACACCTTC. The chain combines TRBV29-1 with TRBJ1-2; TRBD1 might be the D (6 bases). With 7 bases removed from V and 7 bases from J, the gap between germline ends came to 13 bases. Germline-derived CDR1 and CDR2 are SQVTM and ANQGSEA. The CDR3 contains 11 residues.

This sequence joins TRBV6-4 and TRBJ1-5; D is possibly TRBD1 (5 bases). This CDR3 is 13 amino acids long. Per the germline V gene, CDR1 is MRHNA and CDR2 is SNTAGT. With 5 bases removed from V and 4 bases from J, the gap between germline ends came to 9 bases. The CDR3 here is CASSRQSNQPQHF. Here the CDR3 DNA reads TGTGCCAGCAGTAGACAGTCTAATCAGCCCCAGCATTTT.

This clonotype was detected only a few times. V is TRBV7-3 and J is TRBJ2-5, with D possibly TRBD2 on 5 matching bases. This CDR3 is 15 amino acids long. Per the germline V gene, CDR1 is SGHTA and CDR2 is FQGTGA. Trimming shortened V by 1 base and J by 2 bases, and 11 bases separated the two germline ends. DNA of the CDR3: TGTGCCAGCAGCTTAAGCGGGCGGTGGCAAGAGACCCAGTACTTC. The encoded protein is CASSLSGRWQETQYF.